This note documents a single T cell receptor (beta chain) sequence. The data originate from a study of blood T cell repertoires in COVID-19. Background on the study: PBMCs, B-cell-depleted T cells, or T cells provided the cDNA or gDNA that made up the material.

Original data processing: Amplification of reference gene primers provided the estimated nucleated cell counts. This table comes from immunoSEQ multiplex PCR, and its TCRdb copy is limited to in-frame clones, with some not included. Clone size and the V and J calls come from that table; the DNA yielded D and trimming. In the table there are some 240,000 clones, approximately 80% of which are singletons. The sequenced sample consisted of peripheral blood. This receptor was obtained from a woman in her thirties or forties who had recovered from COVID-19.

The CDR3 DNA follows: TGTGCCAGCAGCTGGGGAGCGGGGACACTTTACGAGCAGTACTTC. Its translation: CASSWGAGTLYEQYF. This chain joins TRBV5-4 and TRBJ2-7; TRBD2 is a possible D gene (7 bases). Per germline, CDR1 SGHNT and CDR2 YYREEE (reference sequence). The CDR3 runs to 15 residues. Between the trimmed V and J ends, which lost 3 bases and 4 bases, there was a span of 17 bases.